The 26 T cell receptor beta chains presented below share a single source sample, sequenced in a study of blood T cell repertoires in COVID-19. Profiling relied on immunoSEQ multiplex PCR, and the TCRdb table lists in-frame clones only, not all of them. The sample lists some 30,000 clones; 92% were seen once. The source material was peripheral blood. Receptors originate from a man aged 50 to 60 with active COVID-19.

The chain employs TRBV5-6 and TRBJ1-6; 7 bases match TRBD1. The V segment lost 6 bases and the J segment 13 bases; nucleotides outside the gene matches: 7. CDR1 is SGHDT and CDR2 is YYEEEE in the germline V gene. The length of the CDR3 is 12 residues. The CDR3: CASNLGQAPLHF. CDR3 DNA sequence: TGTGCCAGCAACCTAGGACAGGCGCCCCTCCACTTT.

The rearrangement links TRBV10-3 to TRBJ2-5; TRBD2 aligns across 8 bases. There are 15 residues in the CDR3. V was clipped by 7 bases and J by 3 bases; unmatched bases: 10. Per germline, CDR1 ENHRY and CDR2 SYGVKD. The CDR3, as DNA: TGTGCCATCACCGGGAGGGGTGATGGCGAAGAGACCCAGTACTTC. Protein sequence: CAITGRGDGEETQYF.

V usage is TRBV7-8 and J usage is TRBJ1-2, with 8 positions matching TRBD1. The germline CDR1 and CDR2 sequences are SGHVS and FQNEAQ. J gave up 2 bases and V 4 bases, and 12 bases lay outside the gene matches. The CDR3 covers 17 residues. CDR3 DNA sequence: TGTGCCAGCAGCTCAACGAATCGACAGGGGAGAAACTATGGCTACACCTTC. This encodes CASSSTNRQGRNYGYTF.

Only one count was recorded for this clone. The V and J genes are TRBV9 and TRBJ2-5; 13 nucleotides match TRBD2. This CDR3 contains 17 residues. Germline V gene sequence: CDR1 SGDLS, CDR2 YYNGEE. Unmatched junction bases numbered 4, after V lost 0 bases and J lost 2 bases. The DNA for the CDR3 is TGTGCCAGCAGCGTAGCGACTAGCGGGGGGTTTCAAGAGACCCAGTACTTC. Amino acids: CASSVATSGGFQETQYF.

The rearrangement links TRBV3-1 (or the pseudogene TRBV3-2) to TRBJ2-3; 10 bases agree with TRBD2. Trimming at V came to 4 bases and at J to 1 base, leaving 2 bases not matched to a gene. The CDR3 is 15 amino acids. In germline, CDR1 is LGHDT, CDR2 YNNKEL (reference sequence). This chain's CDR3 is CASSLGLAGTDTQYF. The CDR3 coding sequence is TGTGCCAGCAGCCTCGGACTAGCGGGCACAGATACGCAGTATTTT.

This chain links TRBV27 with TRBJ2-3; a weak D match, TRBD2 (5 bases). V lost 3 bases to trimming and J lost 4 bases, with 14 bases between them. This CDR3 contains 15 residues. CDR1 and CDR2 (germline): MNHEY, SMNVEV (reference sequence). The CDR3 DNA follows: TGTGCCAGCAGTTTTAGGACTCCCACCGCAGATACGCAGTATTTT. It yields the protein CASSFRTPTADTQYF.

The genes are TRBV11-2 and TRBJ1-2; D is uncertain. Germline CDR1 SGHAT, CDR2 FQNNGV. The CDR3 runs to 15 residues. V lost 0 bases, J lost 7 bases, and 15 bases lay in between. The CDR3 nucleotides are TGTGCCAGCAGCTTAGATGGGTTAAGGAGTGGTGGCTACACCTTC. Translating it yields CASSLDGLRSGGYTF.

The rearrangement uses TRBV3-1 (or the pseudogene TRBV3-2) and TRBJ1-3; TRBD1 is a possible D gene (5 bases). CDR3 size: 15 residues. Trimming cost V 2 bases and J 2 bases, with 10 bases left between them. Germline CDR1 and CDR2: LGHDT and YNNKEL (reference sequence). CDR3 residues: CASSQPSGAGNTIYF. The CDR3 nucleotides are TGTGCCAGCAGCCAACCTTCGGGGGCTGGAAACACCATATATTTT.

The chain links TRBV27 to TRBJ2-5; D may be TRBD2 (5 bases). The V and J ends lost 5 bases and 2 bases respectively, with 21 bases between them. CDR1 and CDR2 from the germline V gene are MNHEY and SMNVEV (reference sequence). The CDR3 runs to 17 residues. The CDR3 DNA reads TGTGCCAGCAGTCCGGACTGGATGCTACGGGGTCAAGAGACCCAGTACTTC. Its translation: CASSPDWMLRGQETQYF.

V usage is TRBV2 and J usage is TRBJ2-7; the match to TRBD1 covers 7 bases. The CDR3 has 12 amino acids. V lost 11 bases and J lost 1; bases outside the gene matches: 5. The germline V gene encodes CDR1 SNHLY and CDR2 FYNNEI. CDR3 in DNA: TGTGCCGGTGGACAGGATTCCTACGAGCAGTACTTC. Translated, it gives CAGGQDSYEQYF. Variable domain in full (rest from reference TRBV2 and TRBJ2-7): EPEVTQTPSHQVTQMGQEVILRCVPISNHLYFYWYRQILGQKVEFLVSFYNNEISEKSEIFDDQFSVERPDGSNFTLKIRSTKLEDSAMYFCAGGQDSYEQYFGPGTRLTVT.

A few counts support this clone. The chain recombines TRBV3-1 (or the pseudogene TRBV3-2) with TRBJ2-3; D not certain. Trimming removed 2 bases from V and 4 bases from J, with 7 bases in between. The CDR3 runs to 13 residues. The germline CDR1 and CDR2 sequences are LGHDT and YNNKEL (reference sequence). The CDR3 sequence is CASSQFTADTQYF. The CDR3, as DNA: TGTGCCAGCAGCCAATTCACAGCAGATACGCAGTATTTT.

V is TRBV29-1 and J is TRBJ2-7, with D possibly being TRBD2 (5 bases). The CDR3 sequence is 11 residues long. The V gene's germline CDR1 is SQVTM and CDR2 ANQGSEA. The CDR3 reads CAVRGDHEQYF. The CDR3 DNA reads as TGCGCCGTTCGGGGAGACCACGAGCAGTACTTC.

This clone has a single count. This rearrangement joins TRBV29-1 to TRBJ2-1; the match to TRBD2 covers 9 bases. The CDR3 covers 16 residues. V lost 2 bases and J lost 6; bases outside the gene matches: 11. In germline, CDR1 is SQVTM, CDR2 ANQGSEA. As DNA, the CDR3 is TGCAGCGTTGAACCCGGGTCAGCGGGGGGCGGCAATGAGCAGTTCTTC. It encodes CSVEPGSAGGGNEQFF.

The chain is built from TRBV6-5 and TRBJ1-5; D gene uncertain. Trimming stripped 6 bases from V and 6 bases from J, with 12 bases between. The length of the CDR3 is 13 residues. Germline V gene sequence: CDR1 MNHEY, CDR2 SVGAGI. CDR3 residues: CASRLEGGQPQHF. The CDR3 DNA sequence: TGTGCCAGCAGGTTAGAAGGAGGTCAGCCCCAGCATTTT.

This clone has only one observation. The gene calls are TRBV10-1 and TRBJ2-1; 11 bases are a match to TRBD2. The J segment lost 7 bases and the V segment lost 4 bases, leaving 3 bases of the junction unmatched. The CDR3 consists of 14 residues. Germline loops: CDR1 WNHNN, CDR2 SYGVQD (reference sequence). Here the CDR3 reads CASSGTSGWNEQFF. In nucleotides, the CDR3 is TGCGCCAGCAGTGGGACTAGCGGGTGGAATGAGCAGTTCTTC.

The rearrangement links TRBV5-5 to TRBJ2-7; 11 bases match TRBD2. Trimming took 0 bases from V and 6 from J; bases not matched to a gene: 11. The CDR3 contains 17 residues. Germline assignment: CDR1 SGHKS and CDR2 YYEKEE (reference sequence). CDR3 protein: CASSLVPLAGAVGEQYF. The CDR3 DNA is TGTGCCAGCAGCTTGGTGCCACTAGCGGGAGCTGTCGGCGAGCAGTACTTC.

This chain uses TRBV7-9 with TRBJ2-3; 7 bases line up with TRBD1. The CDR3 consists of 18 residues. Germline values: CDR1 SEHNR, CDR2 FQNEAQ (reference sequence). The junction had 14 bases not matched to a gene; V was cut back by 1 base and J by 4 bases. CDR3 in amino acids: CASSLGGGGVGGADTQYF. CDR3 in DNA: TGTGCCAGCAGCTTAGGAGGTGGAGGAGTAGGGGGCGCAGATACGCAGTATTTT.

The V gene is TRBV7-2, the J gene TRBJ2-7, with D possibly matching TRBD2 (7 bases). The germline gives CDR1 SGHTA, CDR2 FQGNSA. Trimming left V 5 bases short and J 4 bases short, with 18 bases between. CDR3 length equals 15 residues. The CDR3 loop is CASSKGEGRQYEQYF. CDR3 nucleotide sequence: TGTGCCAGCAGCAAGGGGGAGGGACGACAATACGAGCAGTACTTC.

The V call is TRBV19, the J call TRBJ1-4; TRBD1 aligns across 10 bases. V gave up 8 bases and J gave up 8 bases; unmatched junction bases: 11. The CDR3 contains 15 residues. In germline, CDR1 is LNHDA, CDR2 SQIVND (reference sequence). The CDR3 nucleotides read TGTGCCAGTGGGGGTACCGGGACAGGGGAAGAAAAACTGTTTTTT. Translating gives CASGGTGTGEEKLFF.

This CDR3 is CARQGLVHYGYTF. The CDR3 DNA sequence: TGTGCCAGACAGGGTCTCGTTCACTATGGCTACACCTTC. The genes are TRBV14 and TRBJ1-2; D is possibly TRBD1 (6 bases). The germline V and J ends were trimmed by 9 bases and 3 bases, with 14 bases remaining between them. The germline V gene encodes CDR1 SGHDN and CDR2 FVKESK. This CDR3 is built from 13 residues.

This sequence joins TRBV21-1 and TRBJ1-5. TRBV21-1 represents a pseudogene. This CDR3 comprises 16 residues. CDR3 sequence (DNA): TGTGCCAGCAGCAAAACGGGGTGGGCTAGCAATCAGCCCCAGCATTTT. Protein product: CASSKTGWASNQPQHF.

CDR3 bases: TGTGCCAGCAGCCAAGGCGGTCAGAACTATGGCTACACCTTC. It specifies CASSQGGQNYGYTF. The chain uses TRBV3-1 (or the pseudogene TRBV3-2) and TRBJ1-2; D gene unclear. V was trimmed by 1 base and J by 2 bases, leaving 8 bases between them. This CDR3 spans 14 amino acids. In germline, CDR1 is LGHDT, CDR2 YNNKEL (reference sequence).

The chain employs TRBV5-1 and TRBJ2-1, with D tentatively TRBD1 (6 bases). Per germline, CDR1 SGHRS and CDR2 YFSETQ. This CDR3 is 17 amino acids long. Trimming took 0 bases from V and 0 from J, leaving 13 bases between them. The CDR3 is CASSLGQKDSSYNEQFF. CDR3 DNA sequence: TGCGCCAGCAGCTTGGGCCAAAAGGACAGCTCCTACAATGAGCAGTTCTTC.

This rearrangement joins TRBV19 to TRBJ2-7; D is unclear. This CDR3 contains 12 residues. Trimming stripped 3 bases from V and 4 bases from J, with 7 bases between. The germline CDR1 and CDR2 sequences are LNHDA and SQIVND (reference sequence). CDR3 DNA: TGTGCCAGTAGTATTAACGGTTACGAGCAGTACTTC. Residues: CASSINGYEQYF.

This clone has only a few counts. V is TRBV15 and J is TRBJ2-1, with 8 bases matching TRBD2. V gave up 1 base and J gave up 8 bases; unmatched junction bases: 10. The CDR3 sequence is 16 residues long. The germline V gene has CDR1 LNHNV and CDR2 YYDKDF (reference sequence). The CDR3 DNA is TGTGCCACCAGCAGAGGAGGCGGGAGGATAGCCTATGAGCAGTTCTTC. Protein sequence: CATSRGGGRIAYEQFF.

The rearrangement uses TRBV5-1 and TRBJ2-3, with 7 bases aligning to TRBD2. The CDR3 length is 14 residues. V lost 7 bases to trimming and J lost 0 bases; unmatched junction nucleotides: 5. From germline, CDR1 is SGHRS and CDR2 YFSETQ. CDR3 sequence (DNA): TGCGCCAGCCGGCGGGGAGGGAGCACAGATACGCAGTATTTT. This codes for CASRRGGSTDTQYF.